Listed below are T cell receptor beta chains from one sample, sequenced in a study of cytomegalovirus exposure and HLA in healthy donors. Sequencing was performed with immunoSEQ multiplex PCR; in TCRdb, only in-frame clones are kept and a portion is missing. The profile shows 220,000 or so clones, around 86% of them singletons. The sequenced sample was PBMCs. These receptors originate from a woman under 30 in good health and CMV-seropositive. Both conserved end residues are part of each CDR3. The D gene is left open where the match is weak. Expanded clones get a size class; other rows say once, few or many, or leave the size out.

d_gene: .
v_gene: TRBV27
j_gene: TRBJ1-1
abundance: .
CDR3nt: TGTGCCAGCAGGACTCTCCGACAGACGAACACTGAAGCTTTCTTT
CDR3aa: CASRTLRQTNTEAFF

d_gene: TRBD2
v_gene: TRBV18
j_gene: TRBJ2-3
abundance: .
CDR3nt: TGTGCCAGCTCACCTAGCGGGCGAACAGATACGCAGTATTTT
CDR3aa: CASSPSGRTDTQYF

d_gene: .
v_gene: TRBV6-5
j_gene: TRBJ1-5
abundance: .
CDR3nt: TGTGCCAGCAGTTACGGCGGTAATAGCAATCAGCCCCAGCATTTT
CDR3aa: CASSYGGNSNQPQHF

d_gene: .
v_gene: TRBV6-5
j_gene: TRBJ2-7
abundance: .
CDR3nt: TGTGCCAGCAGTCCACACATCAACGAGCAGTACTTC
CDR3aa: CASSPHINEQYF

d_gene: TRBD1
v_gene: TRBV19
j_gene: TRBJ1-1
abundance: .
CDR3nt: TGTGCCAGTAGTGCCCGACAGGGAGAGGAGGACACTGAAGCTTTCTTT
CDR3aa: CASSARQGEEDTEAFF

d_gene: .
v_gene: TRBV5-1
j_gene: TRBJ2-3
abundance: once
CDR3nt: TGCGCCAGCAGCTTGGCCGGGATGACAGATACGCAGTATTTT
CDR3aa: CASSLAGMTDTQYF

d_gene: .
v_gene: TRBV1
j_gene: TRBJ2-5
abundance: .
CDR3nt: TGCACCAGGTCGACTAGCTTTCCCCAAGAGACCCAGTACTTC
CDR3aa: CTRSTSFPQETQYF

d_gene: TRBD2
v_gene: TRBV27
j_gene: TRBJ2-7
abundance: .
CDR3nt: TGTGCCAGCAGGGGGCCCACGGCGGGAGGTTGGGTCCACGAGCAGTACTTC
CDR3aa: CASRGPTAGGWVHEQYF

d_gene: TRBD1
v_gene: TRBV28
j_gene: TRBJ1-2
abundance: .
CDR3nt: TGTGCCAGCAGGCCACCCCCCGGGACAGGGATCTATGGCTACACCTTC
CDR3aa: CASRPPPGTGIYGYTF

d_gene: TRBD1
v_gene: TRBV29-1
j_gene: TRBJ2-7
abundance: .
CDR3nt: TGCAGCGTTGAGGACAGGGGGTACGAGCAGTACTTC
CDR3aa: CSVEDRGYEQYF

d_gene: .
v_gene: TRBV28
j_gene: TRBJ1-2
abundance: few
CDR3nt: TGTGCCAGCAGTATAAGAGATGGCTACACCTTC
CDR3aa: CASSIRDGYTF

d_gene: TRBD1
v_gene: TRBV5-1
j_gene: TRBJ2-7
abundance: .
CDR3nt: TGCGCCAGCAGCTTCGGACAGGGGACCTACGAGCAGTACTTC
CDR3aa: CASSFGQGTYEQYF

d_gene: TRBD1
v_gene: TRBV19
j_gene: TRBJ1-3
abundance: .
CDR3nt: TGTGCCAGTAGCGACTTCACAGGGGCTGGAAACACCATATATTTT
CDR3aa: CASSDFTGAGNTIYF

d_gene: .
v_gene: TRBV7-9
j_gene: TRBJ1-3
abundance: .
CDR3nt: TGTGCCAGCAGCCTGGGGGCCTTCTCTGGAAACACCATATATTTT
CDR3aa: CASSLGAFSGNTIYF

d_gene: .
v_gene: TRBV5-1
j_gene: TRBJ1-1
abundance: .
CDR3nt: TGCGCCAGCAGCTTGTTGGGGGCGAGTACCTTGAACACTGAAGCTTTCTTT
CDR3aa: CASSLLGASTLNTEAFF